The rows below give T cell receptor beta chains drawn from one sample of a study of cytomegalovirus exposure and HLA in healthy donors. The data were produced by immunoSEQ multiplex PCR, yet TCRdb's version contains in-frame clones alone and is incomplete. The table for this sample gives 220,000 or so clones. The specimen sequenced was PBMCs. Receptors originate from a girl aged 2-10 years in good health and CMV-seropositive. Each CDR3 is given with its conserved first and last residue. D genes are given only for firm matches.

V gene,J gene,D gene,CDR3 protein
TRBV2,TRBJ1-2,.,CADRLGFNGYTF
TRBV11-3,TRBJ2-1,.,CASQGYNEQFF
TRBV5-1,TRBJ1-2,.,CASSLVADYGYTF
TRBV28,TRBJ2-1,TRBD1,CASSSDNEERDRAFRTFGGEQFF
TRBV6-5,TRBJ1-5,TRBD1,CASRLGQGALQPQHF
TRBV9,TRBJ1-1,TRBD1,CASSVGAGGPFGAFF
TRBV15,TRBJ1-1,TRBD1,CATSTNRGPGEAFF
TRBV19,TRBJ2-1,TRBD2,CASSVGLDYNEQFF
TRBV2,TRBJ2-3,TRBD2,CATAGTSSADTQYF
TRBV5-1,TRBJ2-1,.,CASSPKGRGTYNEQFF
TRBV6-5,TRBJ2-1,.,CASSFQRYNEQFF
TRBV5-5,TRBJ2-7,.,CASSLDDRAYEQYF
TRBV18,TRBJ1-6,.,CASSPKGESPLHF
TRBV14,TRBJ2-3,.,CASSQVGPRTDTQYF
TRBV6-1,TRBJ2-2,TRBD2,CASSEHMLGLSDTGELFF
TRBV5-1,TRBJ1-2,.,CASSRLGGGNYGYTF
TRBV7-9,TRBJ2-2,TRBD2,CVWREDDTGELFF
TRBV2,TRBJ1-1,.,CASSETGTTEAFF
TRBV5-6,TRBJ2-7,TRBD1,CASSFSTGTGAYEQYF
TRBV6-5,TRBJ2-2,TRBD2,CASSLLGLADTGELFF
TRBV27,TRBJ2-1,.,CASSYPGNEQFF
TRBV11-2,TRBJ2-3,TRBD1,CASSLKGEIPQGATDTQYF
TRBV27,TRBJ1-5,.,CASSLSYGDSNQPQHF
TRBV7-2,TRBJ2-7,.,CASSLNSQGGAYEQYF
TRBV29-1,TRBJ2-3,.,CSVETSNTDTQYF
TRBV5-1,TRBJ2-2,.,CASSLGVTGELFF
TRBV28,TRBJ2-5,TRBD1,CASSFRGRQETQYF
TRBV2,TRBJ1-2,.,CASIGTPHGYTF
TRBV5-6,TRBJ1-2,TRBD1,CASSLDRGHGYTF
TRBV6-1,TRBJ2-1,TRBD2,CASGGLADNEQFF
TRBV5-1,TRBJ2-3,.,CASSLADSTDTQYF
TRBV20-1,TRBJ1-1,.,CSPEGTEAFF
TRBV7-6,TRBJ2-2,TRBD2,CASSRGGPGELFF
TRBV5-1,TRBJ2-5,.,CASSVGAGRQETQYF
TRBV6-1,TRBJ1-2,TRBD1,CASSEYPDRGGYTF
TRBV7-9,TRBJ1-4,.,CASSPRTDRLEKLFF
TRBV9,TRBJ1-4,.,CASSVGYSHNEKLFF
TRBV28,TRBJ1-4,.,CASLAGGSEKLFF
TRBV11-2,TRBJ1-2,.,CASSLGQLNYGYTF
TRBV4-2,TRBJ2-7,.,CASSQDPGISYEQYF
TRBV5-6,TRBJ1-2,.,CASSLGQSNYGYTF
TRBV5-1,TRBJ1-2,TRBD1,CASSQGTGEARGYTF
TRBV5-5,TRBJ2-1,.,CASSLSGNNEQFF